Sequencing of this T cell receptor (beta chain) was carried out in a study of graft-versus-host responses after intestinal transplantation. Whole-study results and caveats: Researchers found peak circulating GvH clone levels linked to early post-transplant HvG declines.

Responders labeled with CFSE (approximately 200,000) were plated with approximately 200,000 irradiated, violet-dye-labeled stimulators. Produced via immunoSEQ multiplex PCR; TCRdb's table is partial and in-frame only. The table includes around 19,000 clones, roughly 40% detected once. Deletions cut 5 bases from V and 4 bases from J, with 16 bases between. The CDR3 covers 15 residues. The V gene's germline CDR1 is MRHNA and CDR2 SNTAGT. The V call is TRBV6-4, the J call TRBJ2-3, with D perhaps TRBD2 (5 bases). The TCR was taken from a human patient who received an intestinal transplant. The sample in question was alloreactive CD4+ T cells from a mixed lymphocyte reaction culture, obtained before intestinal transplant. Subset described: CFSE-low proliferating T cells sorted from approximately 6-day pre-transplant mixed lymphocyte reaction (GvH or HvG direction). CDR3 in DNA: TGTGCCAGCAGTCAAGAGGGTCGAACGTCAGATACGCAGTATTTT. Its protein product is CASSQEGRTSDTQYF.